The 27 T cell receptor beta chains below come from one sample, sequenced in a study of T-cell reconstitution after alpha-beta-depleted transplantation in children listed by TCRdb under 2016. Library method: PCR. The listed sequencing device is Illumina HiSeq 2500. TCR library preparation used molecular barcoding, with unique molecular identifiers applied to normalize quantification of the TCRbeta repertoire. TCRdb passed the public sequencing reads through fastp at Q25 and MiXCR, retaining productive beta sequences. Each entry is one CDR3 protein sequence, shown with its most common DNA and genes. This sample lists 500,000 to 600,000 distinct CDR3 sequences; about 30% were detected once. The ten most abundant clones make up less than 2.5% of the sample. The sequenced sample was PBMCs from the stem cell graft donor, obtained from the stem cell graft. The origin of the receptors is a human donor who donated a stem cell graft to a child with aplastic anemia.

The rearrangement links TRBV6-5 to TRBJ2-7; no reliable D call. CDR3 length: 12 residues. Deletions cut 6 bases from V and 12 bases from J, with 18 bases between. Germline CDR1 reads MNHEY; CDR2 reads SVGAGI. CDR3 in amino acids: CASRPPGPLGYF. In DNA, the CDR3 is TGTGCCAGCAGACCTCCCGGCCCACTGGGGTACTTC.

This clonotype was recorded a few times. This chain uses TRBV12-3 or TRBV12-4 with TRBJ1-4; TRBD1 is a possible D gene (5 bases). V was pared by 3 bases and J by 4 bases, with 18 bases between. The CDR3 runs to 17 residues. The CDR3 sequence: CASSFGLGRASNEKLFF. The CDR3 coding sequence is TGTGCCAGCAGTTTTGGCCTCGGCAGGGCGAGTAATGAAAAACTGTTTTTT.

V and J are TRBV27 and TRBJ1-1; maybe TRBD1 (6 bases). Germline assignment: CDR1 MNHEY and CDR2 SMNVEV (reference sequence). The CDR3 is 13 amino acids. Trimming removed 6 bases from V and 7 bases from J, with 15 bases in between. CDR3 DNA: TGTGCCAGCAGGCCTGGGGGCGGGGGTGAAGCTTTCTTT. Its translation is CASRPGGGGEAFF.

The chain links TRBV5-5 to TRBJ1-5; TRBD1 might be the D (6 bases). This CDR3 spans 15 amino acids. V lost 3 bases and J 2 bases, leaving 12 bases between the germline ends. In germline, CDR1 is SGHKS, CDR2 YYEKEE (reference sequence). The CDR3 nucleotides are TGTGCCAGCAGCTCACAGGGTAACGGCAATCAGCCCCAGCATTTT. Its translation: CASSSQGNGNQPQHF.

This clonotype was seen a few times. This rearrangement joins TRBV7-2 to TRBJ1-4, with a weak D call TRBD1 (5 bases). V was trimmed by 5 bases and J by 7 bases, leaving 17 bases between them. Germline V gene sequence: CDR1 SGHTA, CDR2 FQGNSA. This CDR3 region has 15 residues. The CDR3 coding sequence is TGTGCCAGCAGCCTCCTAGGGGCGTCTGGTGAAAAACTGTTTTTT. Its translation is CASSLLGASGEKLFF.

This clonotype came up a few times. This chain links TRBV6-1 with TRBJ1-2, with no clear D. The V and J ends lost 3 bases and 1 base respectively, with 3 bases between them. This CDR3 has 12 residues. Germline assignment: CDR1 MNHNS and CDR2 SASEGT. CDR3 loop: CASSDLNYGYTF. The CDR3 nucleotides are TGTGCCAGCAGTGATCTTAACTATGGCTACACCTTC.

This clonotype was detected only a few times. This rearrangement joins TRBV6-5 to TRBJ2-1; no clear D. The CDR3 is 16 residues long. V was shortened by 0 bases and J by 0 bases, with 9 bases between the two germline ends. Germline V gene lookup returns CDR1 MNHEY and CDR2 SVGAGI. The CDR3 nucleotides read TGTGCCAGCAGTTACTCCCAGTCCAGCTCCTACAATGAGCAGTTCTTC. Protein sequence: CASSYSQSSSYNEQFF.

J is TRBJ2-3 and V is TRBV12-3 or TRBV12-4; D is undetermined. The CDR3 length is 15 residues. Trimming left V 7 bases short and J 1 base short, with 15 bases between. In DNA, the CDR3 is TGTGCCAGCACCCTCGCGTCGAAACGCACAGATACGCAGTATTTT. It encodes CASTLASKRTDTQYF.

The V and J genes are TRBV20-1 and TRBJ1-1; TRBD1 matches at 8 bases. Germline V gene sequence: CDR1 DFQATT, CDR2 SNEGSKA (reference sequence). This CDR3 comprises 14 residues. The J segment lost 5 bases and the V segment lost 0 bases, leaving 5 bases of the junction unmatched. CDR3 residues: CSARDDRGWTEAFF. DNA of the CDR3: TGCAGTGCTAGAGATGACAGGGGTTGGACTGAAGCTTTCTTT.

This clonotype was found once. V usage is TRBV20-1 and J usage is TRBJ2-7; tentative D call: TRBD2 (6 bases). The CDR3 sequence is 12 residues long. Germline lookup yields CDR1 DFQATT and CDR2 SNEGSKA (reference sequence). V gave up 5 bases and J gave up 0 bases, with 8 bases separating them. The CDR3 reads CSAPGDSYEQYF. In nucleotides, the CDR3 is TGCAGTGCTCCGGGGGACTCCTACGAGCAGTACTTC.

This clonotype was observed a few times. The chain carries TRBV29-1 and TRBJ2-2; D might be TRBD2 (6 bases). CDR1 is SQVTM, CDR2 ANQGSEA, per germline. Trimming took off 7 bases at V and 2 bases at J, with 14 bases between the two ends. This CDR3 is 14 amino acids long. The CDR3 sequence: CSGGAGGNTGELFF. The CDR3, as DNA: TGCAGCGGCGGGGCGGGCGGAAACACCGGGGAGCTGTTTTTT.

The table lists this clonotype with a few counts. The V and J genes are TRBV4-3 and TRBJ1-2, with D uncertain. Germline assignment: CDR1 LGHNA and CDR2 YSLEER. The CDR3 extends over 16 amino acids. Trimming left V 0 bases short and J 4 bases short, with 15 bases between. The CDR3 DNA follows: TGCGCCAGCAGCCAAGAGGGAGAGGGTCCTCTCTATGGCTACACCTTC. Translated: CASSQEGEGPLYGYTF.

The rearrangement uses TRBV20-1 and TRBJ1-6, with D unresolved. The CDR3 is 13 residues long. CDR1 is DFQATT and CDR2 is SNEGSKA in the germline V gene (reference sequence). V gave up 6 bases and J gave up 9 bases, with 15 bases separating them. The CDR3 region has the DNA TGCAGTGCGGACCCCCAGAGAAGTTCACCCCTCCACTTT. It is translated as CSADPQRSSPLHF.

This clonotype was counted between two and nine times. The chain couples TRBV20-1 to TRBJ1-2, with D possibly matching TRBD1 (5 bases). The germline gives CDR1 DFQATT, CDR2 SNEGSKA (reference sequence). There are 13 residues in the CDR3. V gave up 2 bases and J gave up 8 bases, with 15 bases separating them. The CDR3: CSARLGEGRGYTF. In nucleotides, the CDR3 is TGCAGTGCTAGACTGGGGGAGGGACGGGGCTACACCTTC.

The chain carries TRBV18 and TRBJ2-4; perhaps TRBD1 as D (6 bases). Deletions cut 0 bases from V and 1 base from J, with 10 bases between. This CDR3 has 16 residues. The germline V gene encodes CDR1 KGHSH and CDR2 LQKENI. CDR3 nucleotides: TGTGCCAGCTCACCACCTGACAGGACTGCCAAAAACATTCAGTACTTC. Its protein product is CASSPPDRTAKNIQYF.

This chain connects TRBV28 to TRBJ1-1; the D is unclear. CDR1 and CDR2 from the germline V gene are MDHEN and SYDVKM. V dropped 2 bases and J dropped 0 bases, with 13 bases sitting between them. There are 16 residues in the CDR3. In DNA, the CDR3 is TGTGCCAGCAGTTTAAGGGCAGGCCTCATGAACACTGAAGCTTTCTTT. This translates into CASSLRAGLMNTEAFF.

This chain links TRBV6-1 with TRBJ1-1, with 11 bases identical to TRBD1. Germline V gene lookup returns CDR1 MNHNS and CDR2 SASEGT. This CDR3 is 15 amino acids long. The V segment lost 10 bases and the J segment 5 bases; nucleotides outside the gene matches: 12. CDR3 nucleotide sequence: TGTGCCACTCAAAGAAAGGACAGGGGGCGAACTGAAGCTTTCTTT. Translating it yields CATQRKDRGRTEAFF.

The gene calls are TRBV5-6 and TRBJ2-1; the D is unclear. CDR3 length equals 12 residues. The V gene lost 4 bases and the J gene lost 10 bases, with 12 bases spanning the gap. The germline CDR1 and CDR2 sequences are SGHDT and YYEEEE. This CDR3 reads CASSLPPGEQFF. DNA of the CDR3: TGTGCCAGCAGCCTCCCGCCGGGCGAGCAGTTCTTC.

The chain recombines TRBV15 with TRBJ2-1; no reliable D call. This CDR3 has 11 amino acids. From germline, CDR1 is LNHNV and CDR2 YYDKDF (reference sequence). Trimming removed 0 bases from V and 15 bases from J, with 9 bases in between. DNA of the CDR3: TGTGCCACCAGCAGAGATTTTACGTGGTTCTTC. Its translation: CATSRDFTWFF.

The chain is built from TRBV12-3 or TRBV12-4 and TRBJ1-1, with 9 bases matching TRBD1. V dropped 0 bases and J dropped 4; count of bases not matched to a gene: 9. The CDR3 loop spans 17 amino acids. CDR3 sequence: CASSLALNRDRATEAFF. The CDR3 bases are TGTGCCAGCAGTTTAGCTCTAAACCGGGACAGGGCCACTGAAGCTTTCTTT.

This clonotype was seen a few times. The chain recombines TRBV20-1 with TRBJ2-5; D is uncertain. Germline V CDR1 and CDR2: DFQATT, SNEGSKA (reference sequence). CDR3 length equals 16 residues. Trimming took 0 bases from V and 4 from J, leaving 18 bases between them. The CDR3 reads CSARDGRRSVGETQYF. In nucleotides, the CDR3 is TGCAGTGCTAGAGATGGAAGGAGATCAGTAGGAGAGACCCAGTACTTC.

The sample holds a few counts of this clonotype. The rearrangement links TRBV20-1 to TRBJ2-1, with 9 bases that match TRBD2. V lost 5 bases, J lost 1 base, and 9 bases stayed unmatched. Germline CDR1 DFQATT, CDR2 SNEGSKA (reference sequence). CDR3 length equals 16 residues. The CDR3, as DNA: TGCAGTGCTCGCCCTAGGCTAGCGGGATCCTACAATGAGCAGTTCTTC. The encoded protein is CSARPRLAGSYNEQFF.

The sample holds a few counts of this clonotype. The chain recombines TRBV20-1 with TRBJ2-1; 8 bases are a match to TRBD1. V dropped 6 bases and J dropped 2; count of bases not matched to a gene: 3. CDR3 length equals 13 residues. The germline V gene has CDR1 DFQATT and CDR2 SNEGSKA (reference sequence). CDR3 region: CSAEDRAYNEQFF. CDR3 in DNA: TGCAGTGCCGAGGACAGGGCCTACAATGAGCAGTTCTTC.

The rearrangement links TRBV6-1 to TRBJ2-3; weak D call: TRBD2 (7 bases). The V gene lost 7 bases and the J gene lost 5 bases, with 13 bases spanning the gap. This CDR3 spans 13 amino acids. The germline gives CDR1 MNHNS, CDR2 SASEGT. The CDR3: CASKGGLVDTQYF. In DNA, the CDR3 is TGTGCCAGCAAGGGGGGGCTCGTAGATACGCAGTATTTT.

Here the CDR3 reads CASSLSKVPTEAFF. CDR3 in DNA: TGTGCCAGCAGTCTTTCCAAAGTCCCCACTGAAGCTTTCTTT. This chain joins TRBV12-3 or TRBV12-4 and TRBJ1-1, with D uncertain. The V gene lost 5 bases and the J gene lost 4 bases, with 14 bases spanning the gap. The CDR3 is 14 amino acids.

The chain uses TRBV10-3 and TRBJ2-7; a possible D gene is TRBD2 (6 bases). CDR3 length equals 15 residues. Germline V gene data show CDR1 as ENHRY and CDR2 as SYGVKD. Trimming took 1 base from V and 6 from J, leaving 16 bases between them. CDR3 coding DNA: TGTGCCATCAGTGAGTTGGGTAGCGGCGACCCCGAGCAGTACTTC. Its protein product is CAISELGSGDPEQYF.

V usage is TRBV30 and J usage is TRBJ1-1; D not resolved. V was shortened by 5 bases and J by 1 base, with 11 bases between the two germline ends. CDR1 and CDR2 from the germline V gene are GTSNPN and SVGIG (reference sequence). The CDR3 loop spans 13 amino acids. CDR3: CAWAFDGNTEAFF. The DNA for the CDR3 is TGTGCCTGGGCCTTCGACGGGAACACTGAAGCTTTCTTT.